This T cell receptor beta chain came from a study of blood T cell repertoires in COVID-19. Study background: Whether acute or convalescent, the COVID-19 samples came from the United States, Italy and Spain.

Germline CDR1 is MNHEY and CDR2 is SMNVEV (reference sequence). V shed 4 bases, J shed 0 bases, and the junction held 10 bases outside the gene matches. This CDR3 has 17 amino acids. Patients from Seattle were sampled longitudinally, starting during active infection. In the authors' workflow: Reference gene primer amplification in the assay estimated nucleated cell counts. Clones were sequenced by immunoSEQ multiplex PCR, and TCRdb holds only the in-frame ones, with some missing. V and J calls plus clone size are reproduced from that table; the DNA served to infer D and trimming. Among about 170,000 clones listed, around 93% were seen once.

Sequencing was carried out using peripheral blood. The chain links TRBV27 to TRBJ2-7, with 9 bases fitting TRBD1. The clonotype comes from a man aged 25 to 45 with COVID-19, enrolled during active disease. CDR3 DNA sequence: TGTGCCAGCAGTTCGATTTGGGACAGGGCGGACTCCTACGAGCAGTACTTC. Its translation: CASSSIWDRADSYEQYF.